This entry concerns a single T cell receptor (beta chain). No antigen is known for it. The entry originates in a study of beta chain features in type 1 diabetes. Study overall: No age, gender or cell yield differences were seen between patients and healthy donors. Study-wide results and caveats: Although PCR might favor shorter templates, it would do so equally in patients and controls. Researchers report that Type 1 diabetes patients had moderately but significantly shorter TCRB CDR3s across all four CD4+ subsets.

The sequenced template was cDNA made from the entire isolated RNA. TCRdb's copy holds only in-frame clones and misses some; the assay was immunoSEQ multiplex PCR. Of about 300,000 clones listed, 8% were seen once; the top ten hold more than 0.9%. V lost 5 bases to trimming and J lost 1 base; unmatched junction nucleotides: 11. This CDR3 contains 17 residues. Germline CDR1 reads SEHNR; CDR2 reads FQNEAQ (reference sequence). Sequencing used central memory CD4+ T cells from blood. This receptor was obtained from a woman between 18 and 30 years old in good health. The J gene is TRBJ1-2, the V gene TRBV7-9; 9 positions match TRBD1. The CDR3 here is CASSRTYSGQGNYGYTF. CDR3 nucleotide sequence: TGTGCCAGCAGCCGCACATACTCGGGACAGGGTAACTATGGCTACACCTTC.